This T cell receptor beta chain was profiled in a study of blood T cell repertoires in COVID-19. About the research overall: Nucleic acid was either cDNA or gDNA, and it came from T cells, B-cell-depleted T cells, or PBMCs.

The table lists this clone with a few counts. V lost 6 bases to trimming and J lost 5 bases; unmatched junction nucleotides: 9. Germline CDR1 reads MNHEY; CDR2 reads SVGEGT. The CDR3 covers 14 residues. Sequencing was performed with immunoSEQ multiplex PCR; in TCRdb, only in-frame clones are kept and a portion is missing. The sample has roughly 500,000 clones, more than 75% seen once. Donors were grouped by their self-reported clinical history. The sequence came from a woman aged 35 to 49 who had recovered from COVID-19. The sample was PBMCs or T cells enriched from blood (not recorded which). J is TRBJ2-7 and V is TRBV6-2 or TRBV6-3; 8 positions agree with TRBD2. The CDR3 loop reads CASSLLAGLNEQYF. The CDR3 DNA is TGTGCCAGCAGCTTATTAGCGGGATTAAACGAGCAGTACTTC.